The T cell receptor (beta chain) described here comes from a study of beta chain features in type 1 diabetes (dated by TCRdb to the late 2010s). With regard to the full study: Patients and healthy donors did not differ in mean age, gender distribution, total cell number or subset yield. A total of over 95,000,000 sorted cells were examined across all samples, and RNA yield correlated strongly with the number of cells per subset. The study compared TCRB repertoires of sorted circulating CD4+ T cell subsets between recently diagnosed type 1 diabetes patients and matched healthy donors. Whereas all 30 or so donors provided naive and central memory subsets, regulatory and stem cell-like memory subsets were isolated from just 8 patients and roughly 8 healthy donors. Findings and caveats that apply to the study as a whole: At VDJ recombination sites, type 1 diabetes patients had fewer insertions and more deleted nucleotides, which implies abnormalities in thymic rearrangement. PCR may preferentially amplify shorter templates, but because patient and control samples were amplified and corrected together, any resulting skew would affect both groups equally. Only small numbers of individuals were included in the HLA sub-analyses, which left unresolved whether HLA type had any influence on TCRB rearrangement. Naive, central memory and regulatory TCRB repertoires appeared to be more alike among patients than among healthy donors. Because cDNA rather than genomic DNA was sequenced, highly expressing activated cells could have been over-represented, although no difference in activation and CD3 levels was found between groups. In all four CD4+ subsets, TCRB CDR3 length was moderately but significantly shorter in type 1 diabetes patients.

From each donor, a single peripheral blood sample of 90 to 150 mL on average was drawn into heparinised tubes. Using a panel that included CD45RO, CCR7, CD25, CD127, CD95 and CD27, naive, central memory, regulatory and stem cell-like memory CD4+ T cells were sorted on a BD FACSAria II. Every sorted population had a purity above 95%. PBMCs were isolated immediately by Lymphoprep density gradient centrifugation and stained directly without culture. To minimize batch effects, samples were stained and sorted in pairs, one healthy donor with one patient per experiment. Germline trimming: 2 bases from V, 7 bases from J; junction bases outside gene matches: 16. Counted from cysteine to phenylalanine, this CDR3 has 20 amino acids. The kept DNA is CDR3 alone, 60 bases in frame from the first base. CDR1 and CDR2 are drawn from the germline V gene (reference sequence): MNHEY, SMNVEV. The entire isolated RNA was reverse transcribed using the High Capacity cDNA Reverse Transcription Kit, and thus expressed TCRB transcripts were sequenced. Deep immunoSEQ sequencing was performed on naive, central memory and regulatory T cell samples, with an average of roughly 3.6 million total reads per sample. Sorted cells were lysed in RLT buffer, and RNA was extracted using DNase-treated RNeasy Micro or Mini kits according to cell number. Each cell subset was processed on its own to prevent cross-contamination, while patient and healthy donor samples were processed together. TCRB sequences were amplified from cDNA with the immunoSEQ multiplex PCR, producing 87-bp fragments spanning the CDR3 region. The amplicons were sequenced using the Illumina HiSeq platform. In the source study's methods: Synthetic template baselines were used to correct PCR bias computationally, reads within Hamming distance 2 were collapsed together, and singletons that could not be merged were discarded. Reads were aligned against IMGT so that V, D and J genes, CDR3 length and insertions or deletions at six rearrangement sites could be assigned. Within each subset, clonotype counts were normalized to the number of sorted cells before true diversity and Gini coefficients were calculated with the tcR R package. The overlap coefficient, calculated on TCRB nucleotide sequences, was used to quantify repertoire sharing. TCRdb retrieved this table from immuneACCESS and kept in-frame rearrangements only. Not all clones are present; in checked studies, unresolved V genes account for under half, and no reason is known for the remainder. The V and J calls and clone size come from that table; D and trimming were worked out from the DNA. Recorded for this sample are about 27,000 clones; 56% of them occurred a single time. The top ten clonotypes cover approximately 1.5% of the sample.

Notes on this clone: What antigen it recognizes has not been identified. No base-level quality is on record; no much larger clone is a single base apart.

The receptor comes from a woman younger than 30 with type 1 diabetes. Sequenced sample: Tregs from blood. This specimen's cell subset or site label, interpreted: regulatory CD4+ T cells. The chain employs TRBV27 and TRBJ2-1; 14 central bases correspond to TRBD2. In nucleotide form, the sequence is TGTGCCAGCAGTTTAACTAGGGAGACTAGCGGGAGGGCCAGGTCGAATGAGCAGTTCTTC. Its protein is CASSLTRETSGRARSNEQFF.